This is a list of T cell receptor beta chains from one sample in a study of T cell repertoires in cytomegalovirus infection. What these receptors recognize is not known. TCRdb reprocessed the reads via MiXCR and lists one record per CDR3 protein. The sample lists a few hundred thousand distinct CDR3 sequences; approximately 30% were seen once. Sequenced here: cultured PBMCs, sampled from culture after CMV antigen stimulation. The origin of the receptors is a human donor in good health (CMV status not recorded). Some clones in this sample may be carry-over from other donors' samples. The CDR3 runs from the conserved cysteine through the conserved F or W. The order of the fields is J gene, clone size, D gene, V gene, CDR3 protein, CDR3 DNA. A D gene is named only where the DNA matches it firmly. Size tells how often a clone was seen (once, few, many) or the class of an expanded clone, and some rows leave it out.

TRBJ2-2,many,.,TRBV7-2,CASSRTRSGELFF,TGTGCCAGCAGCCGGACCAGGTCCGGGGAGCTGTTTTTT
TRBJ2-1,many,TRBD2,TRBV5-4,CASSAGLADKFF,TGTGCCAGCAGCGCGGGACTAGCGGATAAGTTCTTC
TRBJ1-2,few,.,TRBV14,CASSQDGQGRNGYTF,TGTGCCAGCAGCCAAGACGGTCAGGGGAGGAATGGCTACACCTTC
TRBJ1-5,.,.,TRBV4-1,CASRHDTGHSNQPQHF,TGCGCCAGCAGGCATGACACAGGCCATAGCAATCAGCCCCAGCATTTT
TRBJ2-1,few,.,TRBV9,CASSARGDRLSSYNEQFF,TGTGCCAGCAGCGCCAGAGGAGACCGGCTTAGCTCCTACAATGAGCAGTTCTTC
TRBJ2-7,.,.,TRBV28,CASSTPGQARVEQYF,TGTGCCAGCAGCACTCCGGGACAAGCCAGGGTGGAGCAGTACTTC
TRBJ2-2,.,.,TRBV4-3,CASSQVPNTGELFF,TGCGCCAGCAGCCAAGTTCCGAACACCGGGGAGCTGTTTTTT
TRBJ1-5,.,.,TRBV28,CASSLHQGSNQPQHF,TGTGCCAGCAGTTTACATCAGGGGAGCAATCAGCCCCAGCATTTT
TRBJ2-2,few,TRBD2,TRBV7-2,CASSPGLGYTGELFF,TGTGCCAGCAGCCCGGGACTAGGGTACACCGGGGAGCTGTTTTTT
TRBJ2-6,.,.,TRBV4-2,CASSLQAGTGANVLTF,TGTGCCAGCAGCCTGCAGGCGGGGACGGGGGCCAACGTCCTGACTTTC
TRBJ1-1,few,.,TRBV12-3/TRBV12-4,CASRTRGEGLNTEAFF,TGTGCCAGCAGAACAAGGGGAGAGGGATTGAACACTGAAGCTTTCTTT
TRBJ1-2,.,.,TRBV7-2,CASSLEVANYGYTF,TGTGCCAGCAGCTTAGAGGTCGCTAACTATGGCTACACCTTC
TRBJ2-7,.,.,TRBV7-2,CASSSGRGQHYEQYF,TGTGCCAGCAGCTCCGGCCGTGGACAGCACTACGAGCAGTACTTC
TRBJ2-7,.,TRBD1,TRBV10-3,CAISESWGQPYEQYF,TGTGCCATCAGTGAGTCGTGGGGACAGCCCTACGAGCAGTACTTC
TRBJ2-3,few,.,TRBV7-4,CASANRGDTQYF,TGTGCCAGCGCTAACCGGGGGGATACGCAGTATTTT
TRBJ2-7,.,TRBD2,TRBV20-1,CSAPAAGGPRSGYEQYF,TGCAGTGCCCCCGCGGCGGGAGGGCCTCGGTCGGGATACGAGCAGTACTTC
TRBJ2-3,few,.,TRBV24-1,CATSLGQGWSTDTQYF,TGTGCCACCAGTCTGGGCCAGGGATGGAGCACAGATACGCAGTATTTT
TRBJ2-7,.,TRBD2,TRBV10-3,CAISERTSGTESEQYF,TGTGCCATCAGTGAGAGGACTAGCGGGACAGAAAGCGAGCAGTACTTC
TRBJ1-1,many,.,TRBV19,CASRLEGRNTEAFF,TGTGCCAGTAGACTGGAAGGACGGAACACTGAAGCTTTCTTT
TRBJ2-6,.,.,TRBV10-3,CAISGQTSGANVLTF,TGTGCCATCAGTGGGCAAACCTCTGGGGCCAACGTCCTGACTTTC
TRBJ2-6,.,.,TRBV6-6,CASSRRILKTGANVLTF,TGTGCCAGCAGCCGCCGGATCCTAAAGACGGGGGCCAACGTCCTGACTTTC
TRBJ1-2,.,TRBD1,TRBV24-1,CATSPGGLYGYTF,TGTGCCACCAGTCCAGGGGGTCTCTATGGCTACACCTTC
TRBJ1-5,.,.,TRBV12-3/TRBV12-4,CASSLNHQPQHF,TGTGCCAGCAGTTTAAACCATCAGCCCCAGCATTTT
TRBJ1-5,few,.,TRBV19,CASSISHASNQPQHF,TGTGCCAGTAGTATTAGTCACGCTAGCAATCAGCCCCAGCATTTT
TRBJ2-7,.,TRBD1,TRBV7-2,CASSFNSQGAREQYF,TGTGCCAGCAGCTTTAATTCACAGGGGGCGCGGGAGCAGTACTTC
TRBJ2-5,.,.,TRBV7-2,CASSLDQTQYF,TGTGCCAGCAGCTTAGATCAGACCCAGTACTTC
TRBJ1-3,.,.,TRBV7-6,CASRTVEGNTIYF,TGTGCCAGCAGGACGGTTGAGGGAAACACCATATATTTT
TRBJ2-1,.,.,TRBV20-1,CSARDPTASSYNEQFF,TGCAGTGCTAGAGACCCGACAGCGTCCTCCTACAATGAGCAGTTCTTC
TRBJ2-7,.,TRBD1,TRBV20-1,CSGTEIYEQYF,TGCAGCGGGACAGAAATCTACGAGCAGTACTTC
TRBJ1-6,.,.,TRBV10-3,CAISGGVSANSPLHF,TGTGCCATCAGTGGCGGGGTGTCGGCTAATTCACCCCTCCACTTT
TRBJ2-3,.,TRBD2,TRBV20-1,CSARLTSGLTDTQYF,TGCAGTGCTAGACTCACTAGCGGGTTAACAGATACGCAGTATTTT
TRBJ2-3,.,.,TRBV7-2,CASSLIGDGTDTQYF,TGTGCCAGCAGCTTAATCGGCGACGGCACAGATACGCAGTATTTT
TRBJ2-1,.,TRBD2,TRBV7-2,CASSKWTSGREQFF,TGTGCCAGCAGCAAGTGGACTAGCGGGAGGGAGCAGTTCTTC
TRBJ2-3,.,.,TRBV10-3,CAIGDSGDTQYF,TGTGCCATCGGGGACTCGGGGGATACGCAGTATTTT
TRBJ1-2,many,.,TRBV7-2,CASSSRSFLYTF,TGTGCCAGCAGCTCCCGCAGCTTCCTATACACCTTC
TRBJ2-7,.,.,TRBV27,CASNSARDWHYEQYF,TGTGCCAGCAACTCTGCCCGGGACTGGCACTACGAGCAGTACTTC
TRBJ1-4,.,.,TRBV4-1,CASSRGTAGGEKLFF,TGCGCCAGCAGCCGCGGGACGGCCGGGGGGGAAAAACTGTTTTTT
TRBJ2-1,.,TRBD2,TRBV2,CASSGGRAAYNEQFF,TGTGCCAGCAGTGGCGGGAGGGCCGCCTACAATGAGCAGTTCTTC
TRBJ1-1,.,TRBD1,TRBV20-1,CSASSDRVGTEAFF,TGCAGTGCTAGCTCAGACAGGGTGGGAACTGAAGCTTTCTTT
TRBJ2-4,.,.,TRBV6-6,CASSYSNGNIQYF,TGTGCCAGCAGTTACTCGAACGGAAACATTCAGTACTTC
TRBJ1-1,few,TRBD1,TRBV6-2/TRBV6-3,CASSYGGQPNTEAFF,TGTGCCAGCAGTTACGGGGGACAGCCGAACACTGAAGCTTTCTTT
TRBJ2-5,.,.,TRBV7-9,CASTPEGLYRETQYF,TGTGCCAGCACCCCTGAGGGACTTTACAGGGAGACCCAGTACTTC
TRBJ2-7,.,TRBD2,TRBV28,CASTTIQTGLAGVKSYEQYF,TGTGCCAGCACCACCATACAGACGGGACTAGCGGGAGTGAAATCCTACGAGCAGTACTTC
TRBJ2-1,.,.,TRBV28,CASREDQYNEQFF,TGTGCCAGCAGGGAGGATCAGTACAATGAGCAGTTCTTC
TRBJ1-2,.,.,TRBV20-1,CSARSQLNYGYTF,TGCAGTGCTAGGAGTCAGCTTAACTATGGCTACACCTTC
TRBJ2-3,.,.,TRBV11-2,CASCERLSSDTQYF,TGTGCCAGCTGTGAGAGGCTCAGTTCCGATACGCAGTATTTT
TRBJ2-3,.,.,TRBV6-5,CASSEVLSATDTQYF,TGTGCCAGCAGTGAAGTTTTGTCCGCGACAGATACGCAGTATTTT
TRBJ1-5,.,TRBD1,TRBV5-1,CASSFTGVDQPQHF,TGCGCCAGCAGCTTTACAGGGGTAGATCAGCCCCAGCATTTT